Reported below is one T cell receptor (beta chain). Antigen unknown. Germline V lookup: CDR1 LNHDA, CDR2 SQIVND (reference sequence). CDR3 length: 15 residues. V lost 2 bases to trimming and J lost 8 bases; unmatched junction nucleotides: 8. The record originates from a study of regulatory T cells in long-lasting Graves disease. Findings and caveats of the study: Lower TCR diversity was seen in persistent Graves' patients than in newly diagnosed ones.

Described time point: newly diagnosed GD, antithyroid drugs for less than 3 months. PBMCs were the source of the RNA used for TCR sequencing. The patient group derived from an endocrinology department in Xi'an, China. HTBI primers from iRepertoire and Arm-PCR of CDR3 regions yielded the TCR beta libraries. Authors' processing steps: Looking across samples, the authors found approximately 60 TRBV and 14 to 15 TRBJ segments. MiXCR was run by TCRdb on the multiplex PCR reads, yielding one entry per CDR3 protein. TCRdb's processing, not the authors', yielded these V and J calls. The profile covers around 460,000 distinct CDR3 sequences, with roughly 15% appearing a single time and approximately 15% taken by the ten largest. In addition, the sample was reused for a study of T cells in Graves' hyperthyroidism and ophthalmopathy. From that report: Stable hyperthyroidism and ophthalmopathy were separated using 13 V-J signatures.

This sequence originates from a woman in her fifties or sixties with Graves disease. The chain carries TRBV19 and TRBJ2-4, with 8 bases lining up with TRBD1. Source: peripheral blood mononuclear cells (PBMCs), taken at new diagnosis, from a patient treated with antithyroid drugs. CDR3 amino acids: CASSIIDRGRDIQYF. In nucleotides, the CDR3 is TGTGCCAGTAGTATAATAGACAGGGGTCGGGACATTCAGTACTTC. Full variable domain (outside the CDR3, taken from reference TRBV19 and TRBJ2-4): DGGITQSPKYLFRKEGQNVTLSCEQNLNHDAMYWYRQDPGQGLRLIYYSQIVNDFQKGDIAEGYSVSREKKESFPLTVTSAQKNPTAFYLCASSIIDRGRDIQYFGAGTRLSVL.